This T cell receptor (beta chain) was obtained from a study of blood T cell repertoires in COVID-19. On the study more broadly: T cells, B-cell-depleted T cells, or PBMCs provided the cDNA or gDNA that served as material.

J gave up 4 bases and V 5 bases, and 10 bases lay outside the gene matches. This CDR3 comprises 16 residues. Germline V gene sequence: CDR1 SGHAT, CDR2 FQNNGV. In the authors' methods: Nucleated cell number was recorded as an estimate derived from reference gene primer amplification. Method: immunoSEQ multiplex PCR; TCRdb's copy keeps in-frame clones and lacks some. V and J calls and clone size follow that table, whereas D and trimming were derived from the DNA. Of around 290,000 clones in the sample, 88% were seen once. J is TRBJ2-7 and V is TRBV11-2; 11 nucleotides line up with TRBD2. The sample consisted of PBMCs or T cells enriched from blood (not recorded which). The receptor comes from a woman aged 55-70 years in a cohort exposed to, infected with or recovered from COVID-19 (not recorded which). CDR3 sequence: CASSTTTSGTLYEQYF. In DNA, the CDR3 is TGTGCCAGCAGCACAACGACTAGCGGGACGTTATACGAGCAGTACTTC.